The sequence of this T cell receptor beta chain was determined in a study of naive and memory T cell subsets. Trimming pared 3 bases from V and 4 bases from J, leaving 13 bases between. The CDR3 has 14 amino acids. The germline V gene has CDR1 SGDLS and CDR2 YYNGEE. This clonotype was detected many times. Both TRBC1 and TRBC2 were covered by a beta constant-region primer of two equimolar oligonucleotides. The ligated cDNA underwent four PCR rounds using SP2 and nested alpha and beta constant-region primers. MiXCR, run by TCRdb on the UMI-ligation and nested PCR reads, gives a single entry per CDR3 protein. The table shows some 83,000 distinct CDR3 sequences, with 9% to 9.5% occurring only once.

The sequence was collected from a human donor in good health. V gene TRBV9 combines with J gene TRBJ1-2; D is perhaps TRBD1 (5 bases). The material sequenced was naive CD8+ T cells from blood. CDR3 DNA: TGTGCCAGCAGCGGATCGACAGTGACCTATGGCTACACCTTC. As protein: CASSGSTVTYGYTF.